Shown below are 29 T cell receptor beta chains from a single sample sequenced in a study of T cells after yellow fever vaccination. TCRdb independently ran MiXCR on the 5' RACE reads; one entry per CDR3 protein. Counted here are hundreds of thousands of distinct CDR3 sequences, around a tenth occurring once; the ten biggest clones make up around 19%. This specimen was PBMCs, taken on the day of the first yellow fever vaccination. All receptors derive from a young man who received the YFV17D yellow fever vaccine.

The chain couples TRBV4-1 to TRBJ2-5; 13 positions agree with TRBD2. The ends lost 0 bases at V and 2 bases at J; junction bases unmatched: 3. Germline V gene sequence: CDR1 MGHRA, CDR2 YSYEKL. The length of the CDR3 is 17 residues. CDR3 protein: CASSQEWTSGGQETQYF. The DNA for the CDR3 is TGCGCCAGCAGCCAAGAATGGACTAGCGGGGGTCAAGAGACCCAGTACTTC.

V gene TRBV27 combines with J gene TRBJ2-5, with D tentatively TRBD1 or TRBD2 (6 bases each). Trimming stripped 4 bases from V and 7 bases from J, with 13 bases between. Germline lookup yields CDR1 MNHEY and CDR2 SMNVEV (reference sequence). The CDR3 sequence is 13 residues long. In DNA form, the CDR3 reads TGTGCCAGCAGTTGGGGGGCCCTCGCGACCCAGTACTTC. Protein sequence: CASSWGALATQYF.

The rearrangement links TRBV18 to TRBJ2-3, with 10 positions matching TRBD2. The CDR3 is 16 amino acids. V dropped 0 bases and J dropped 1; count of bases not matched to a gene: 1. Germline V lookup: CDR1 KGHSH, CDR2 LQKENI. The CDR3: CASSPPGTSGTDTQYF. CDR3 bases: TGTGCCAGCTCACCACCCGGGACTAGCGGCACAGATACGCAGTATTTT.

V usage is TRBV7-9 and J usage is TRBJ2-4, with 11 bases lining up with TRBD2. The trim removed 3 bases at V and 9 bases at J, leaving 10 bases unmatched. The CDR3 has 16 amino acids. Germline-derived CDR1 and CDR2 are SEHNR and FQNEAQ (reference sequence). The CDR3 DNA reads as TGTGCCAGCAGCTTGACTAGCGGGGTTTACGGTCCCATTCAGTACTTC. This sequence encodes CASSLTSGVYGPIQYF.

This clonotype occurred many times. The chain employs TRBV7-8 and TRBJ1-2; no clear D. The V gene's germline CDR1 is SGHVS and CDR2 FQNEAQ. V dropped 5 bases and J dropped 4 bases, with 17 bases sitting between them. The CDR3 sequence is 15 residues long. CDR3 amino acids: CASSLRASPVYGYTF. CDR3 sequence (DNA): TGTGCCAGCAGCCTCCGGGCCAGCCCCGTCTATGGCTACACCTTC.

Only a few counts were recorded for this clonotype. The chain links TRBV6-5 to TRBJ2-1; 8 nucleotides line up with TRBD1. Germline V gene lookup returns CDR1 MNHEY and CDR2 SVGAGI. CDR3 size: 13 residues. With V trimmed by 4 bases and J by 6 bases, 2 bases remained unmatched. The CDR3 DNA sequence: TGTGCCAGCAGTTTCAGGGGGCCCAATGAGCAGTTCTTC. Translated: CASSFRGPNEQFF.

V gene TRBV29-1 combines with J gene TRBJ2-7, with 9 bases fitting TRBD1. Germline V lookup: CDR1 SQVTM, CDR2 ANQGSEA. The CDR3 has 14 residues. The J segment lost 1 base and the V segment lost 7 bases, leaving 8 bases of the junction unmatched. This chain's CDR3 is CSAPVDRGSYEQYF. The CDR3 DNA is TGCAGCGCCCCTGTGGACAGGGGTTCCTACGAGCAGTACTTC.

This chain uses TRBV9 with TRBJ1-1, with a weak D call TRBD1 (5 bases). The CDR3 runs to 14 residues. Germline V gene data show CDR1 as SGDLS and CDR2 as YYNGEE. With 0 bases removed from V and 6 bases from J, the gap between germline ends came to 12 bases. This chain's CDR3 is CASSVEGRGPEAFF. CDR3 nucleotides: TGTGCCAGCAGCGTAGAGGGACGGGGCCCTGAAGCTTTCTTT.

The V gene is TRBV5-4, the J gene TRBJ1-1; D not resolved. The CDR3 runs to 15 residues. V lost 3 bases, J lost 0 bases, and 12 bases lay in between. Germline assignment: CDR1 SGHNT and CDR2 YYREEE (reference sequence). CDR3 sequence (DNA): TGTGCCAGCAGCTCCCCAGGAGTTGTGAACACTGAAGCTTTCTTT. Protein sequence: CASSSPGVVNTEAFF. Variable domain in full (rest from reference TRBV5-4 and TRBJ1-1): ETGVTQSPTHLIKTRGQQVTLRCSSQSGHNTVSWYQQALGQGPQFIFQYYREEENGRGNFPPRFSGLQFPNYSSELNVNALELDDSALYLCASSSPGVVNTEAFFGQGTRLTVV.

This clonotype came up a few times. The rearrangement links TRBV7-8 to TRBJ1-1; D might be TRBD1 (6 bases). V lost 4 bases to trimming and J lost 6 bases, with 18 bases between them. The CDR3 spans 15 residues. Germline loops: CDR1 SGHVS, CDR2 FQNEAQ. The CDR3 is CASSSPQGSIPEAFF. The CDR3 coding sequence is TGTGCCAGCAGCTCACCACAGGGATCGATCCCTGAAGCTTTCTTT. The full variable domain, its missing parts supplied by reference TRBV7-8 and TRBJ1-1, is GAGVSQSPRYKVAKRGQDVALRCDPISGHVSLFWYQQALGQGPEFLTYFQNEAQLDKSGLPSDRFFAERPEGSVSTLKIQRTQQEDSAVYLCASSSPQGSIPEAFFGQGTRLTVV.

In this sample, this clonotype turned up a few times. The chain uses TRBV4-3 and TRBJ2-5; D not certain. The CDR3 loop spans 14 amino acids. Germline values: CDR1 LGHNA, CDR2 YSLEER. The V end lost 0 bases, the J end lost 5 bases, and 10 bases lay between the germline ends. The CDR3 region has the DNA TGCGCCAGCAGCCAAGAAGGCCAGGCCGAGACCCAGTACTTC. Residues: CASSQEGQAETQYF.

This chain links TRBV4-3 with TRBJ2-1; D not certain. With 0 bases removed from V and 6 bases from J, the gap between germline ends came to 15 bases. CDR1 and CDR2 (germline): LGHNA, YSLEER. CDR3 length equals 16 residues. CDR3 bases: TGCGCCAGCAGCCAAGATAGGCCCCTGATTGGCAATGAGCAGTTCTTC. This sequence encodes CASSQDRPLIGNEQFF.

The V gene is TRBV6-1, the J gene TRBJ1-2; possible D gene TRBD1, 6 bases. Between the trimmed V and J ends, which lost 5 bases and 2 bases, there was a span of 12 bases. Per germline, CDR1 MNHNS and CDR2 SASEGT. The CDR3 sequence is 14 residues long. CDR3 DNA: TGTGCCAGCAGTCCGGGACACACAAACTATGGCTACACCTTC. It translates to CASSPGHTNYGYTF.

The chain uses TRBV7-2 and TRBJ2-1, with 15 bases that match TRBD2. This CDR3 comprises 15 residues. Germline assignment: CDR1 SGHTA and CDR2 FQGNSA. Trimming at V came to 6 bases and at J to 7 bases, leaving 4 bases not matched to a gene. In nucleotides, the CDR3 is TGTGCCAGCAGGGGACTAGCGGGGGGAGGGAATGAGCAGTTCTTC. It is translated as CASRGLAGGGNEQFF.

This sequence joins TRBV6-2 or TRBV6-3 and TRBJ2-2, with 12 bases lining up with TRBD2. The germline gives CDR1 MNHEY, CDR2 SVGEGT. CDR3 length: 17 amino acids. The V gene end was trimmed by 6 bases and the J gene end by 3 bases; junction bases not matched to a gene: 8. The CDR3 is CASSRPSGGADTGELFF. CDR3 DNA sequence: TGTGCCAGCAGCCGCCCTAGCGGGGGGGCGGACACCGGGGAGCTGTTTTTT.

The rearrangement joins TRBV9 to TRBJ1-5; D perhaps matches TRBD1 (6 bases). The germline gives CDR1 SGDLS, CDR2 YYNGEE. The CDR3 extends over 15 amino acids. With 4 bases removed from V and 7 bases from J, the gap between germline ends came to 18 bases. The CDR3 loop is CASSRKGGRVQPQHF. The CDR3 bases are TGTGCCAGCAGCCGAAAAGGGGGGAGAGTGCAGCCCCAGCATTTT.

The J gene is TRBJ2-7, the V gene TRBV23-1, with D tentatively TRBD1 or TRBD2 (5 bases each). TRBV23-1 belongs to the ORF category, with a function that is uncertain. The CDR3 runs to 9 residues. CDR3 sequence (DNA): TGCGGGGGGTTGGGCGAGCAGTACGTC. This gives the protein CGGLGEQYV.

The chain links TRBV7-2 to TRBJ1-5; D is undetermined. Germline loops: CDR1 SGHTA, CDR2 FQGNSA. Between the trimmed V and J ends, which lost 5 bases and 6 bases, there was a span of 17 bases. The CDR3 runs to 15 residues. Here the CDR3 reads CASSAGPSASQPQHF. In DNA, the CDR3 is TGTGCCAGCAGCGCCGGACCTTCGGCGAGTCAGCCCCAGCATTTT.

This clonotype was counted at least ten times. The chain couples TRBV5-1 to TRBJ2-2, with D possibly called TRBD1 or TRBD2 (5 bases each). The CDR3 is made up of 16 amino acids. Trimming pared 1 base from V and 1 base from J, leaving 11 bases between. Per germline, CDR1 SGHRS and CDR2 YFSETQ. CDR3 in amino acids: CASSLRGGENTGELFF. Written as DNA, the CDR3 is TGCGCCAGCAGCTTGCGGGGCGGCGAGAACACCGGGGAGCTGTTTTTT.

Only a few counts were recorded for this clonotype. The chain is built from TRBV4-3 and TRBJ2-6, with D maybe TRBD1 (6 bases). Germline loops: CDR1 LGHNA, CDR2 YSLEER. The V end was cut by 0 bases, the J end by 0 bases, with 18 bases between. CDR3 length equals 20 residues. CDR3 loop: CASSQDPGGWGPSGANVLTF. CDR3 coding DNA: TGCGCCAGCAGCCAAGATCCCGGCGGGTGGGGGCCCTCTGGGGCCAACGTCCTGACTTTC.

This clonotype was counted a few times. The gene calls are TRBV7-2 and TRBJ1-5; 9 positions agree with TRBD1. This CDR3 comprises 14 residues. V shed 5 bases, J shed 4 bases, and the junction held 3 bases outside the gene matches. Germline values: CDR1 SGHTA, CDR2 FQGNSA. The CDR3 DNA reads TGTGCCAGCAGCCGGACAGGGGAAAATCAGCCCCAGCATTTT. Protein sequence: CASSRTGENQPQHF.

The sample holds a few counts of this clonotype. The chain uses TRBV27 and TRBJ2-1; D is ambiguous. In germline, CDR1 is MNHEY, CDR2 SMNVEV (reference sequence). Trimming cost V 3 bases and J 9 bases, with 12 bases left between them. This CDR3 has 13 amino acids. DNA of the CDR3: TGTGCCAGCAGTTTCGGACCCTCCGGTGAGCAGTTCTTC. Its protein is CASSFGPSGEQFF.

This rearrangement joins TRBV10-3 to TRBJ2-3, with D uncertain. V shed 4 bases and J shed 6 bases, with 8 bases lying between them. The CDR3 spans 12 residues. From germline, CDR1 is ENHRY and CDR2 SYGVKD. CDR3 sequence (DNA): TGTGCCATCAGTGGGGTCAGCGATACGCAGTATTTT. Protein sequence: CAISGVSDTQYF.

The chain has TRBV7-8 and TRBJ1-1; D is unresolved. Germline V gives CDR1 SGHVS, CDR2 FQNEAQ. With 5 bases removed from V and 0 bases from J, the gap between germline ends came to 7 bases. This CDR3 comprises 13 residues. Written as DNA, the CDR3 is TGTGCCAGCAGCCCCTCCTTGAACACTGAAGCTTTCTTT. Amino acid sequence: CASSPSLNTEAFF.

CDR3 nucleotides: TGTGCCACCGGGGGAGGGGGCGGCCTGTTTTTT. Translating gives CATGGGGGLFF. This chain links TRBV2 with TRBJ1-4; 7 bases align to TRBD1. This CDR3 has 11 residues. V lost 10 bases, J lost 14 bases, and 10 bases stayed unmatched. Per germline, CDR1 SNHLY and CDR2 FYNNEI.

This clonotype showed up many times. The J gene is TRBJ2-3, the V gene TRBV5-1, with D perhaps assigned TRBD1 or TRBD2 (7 bases each). Germline lookup yields CDR1 SGHRS and CDR2 YFSETQ. CDR3 length equals 16 residues. Trimming cost V 0 bases and J 3 bases, with 14 bases left between them. The CDR3 DNA sequence: TGCGCCAGCAGCTTGGTTCGACAGGGAGGGACAGATACGCAGTATTTT. It translates to CASSLVRQGGTDTQYF.

This clonotype occurred a few times. The rearrangement uses TRBV4-1 and TRBJ1-2; 8 bases agree with TRBD1. Looked up from germline, CDR1 is MGHRA and CDR2 is YSYEKL. The CDR3 covers 16 residues. The J segment lost 4 bases and the V segment lost 2 bases, leaving 9 bases of the junction unmatched. For the CDR3, the DNA is TGCGCCAGCAGCCAACAGGGGACAGGATATACCTATGGCTACACCTTC. It is translated as CASSQQGTGYTYGYTF.

The chain is built from TRBV5-1 and TRBJ2-3; D is unclear. The germline gives CDR1 SGHRS, CDR2 YFSETQ. Trimming took off 4 bases at V and 2 bases at J, with 14 bases between the two ends. The CDR3 sequence is 15 residues long. The CDR3 here is CASSPVVPSTDTQYF. In nucleotides, the CDR3 is TGCGCCAGCAGCCCCGTAGTACCCTCCACAGATACGCAGTATTTT. Supplemented by reference TRBV5-1 and TRBJ2-3, the full variable domain reads KAGVTQTPRYLIKTRGQQVTLSCSPISGHRSVSWYQQTPGQGLQFLFEYFSETQRNKGNFPGRFSGRQFSNSRSEMNVSTLELGDSALYLCASSPVVPSTDTQYFGPGTRLTVL.

This clonotype was counted between two and nine times. The chain combines TRBV29-1 with TRBJ1-2, with D unclear. V was cut by 1 base and J by 8 bases, with 14 bases left in between. The length of the CDR3 is 13 residues. Germline CDR1 is SQVTM and CDR2 is ANQGSEA. The DNA of the CDR3 is TGCAGCGTTGAAGTGCGTCTAGGGTTAGGCTACACCTTC. This translates into CSVEVRLGLGYTF. Filled out from reference TRBV29-1 and TRBJ1-2, the complete variable domain reads SAVISQKPSRDICQRGTSLTIQCQVDSQVTMMFWYRQQPGQSLTLIATANQGSEATYESGFVIDKFPISRPNLTFSTLTVSNMSPEDSSIYLCSVEVRLGLGYTFGSGTRLTVV.